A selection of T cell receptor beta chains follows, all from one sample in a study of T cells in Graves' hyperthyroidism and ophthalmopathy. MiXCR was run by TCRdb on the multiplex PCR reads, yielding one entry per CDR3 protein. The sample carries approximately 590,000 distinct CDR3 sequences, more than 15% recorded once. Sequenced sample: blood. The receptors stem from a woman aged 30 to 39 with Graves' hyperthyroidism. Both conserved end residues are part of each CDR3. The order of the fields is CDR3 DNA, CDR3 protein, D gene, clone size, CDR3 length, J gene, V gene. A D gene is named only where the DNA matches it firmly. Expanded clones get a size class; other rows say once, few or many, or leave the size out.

TGCGCCAGCAGCCAACTAGTATTTGAGGAGACCCAGTACTTC	CASSQLVFEETQYF	-	-	14	TRBJ2-5	TRBV4-3
TGCAGTGCTAGAGTGGTCGGGAGCTCCTACAATGAGCAGTTCTTC	CSARVVGSSYNEQFF	-	few	15	TRBJ2-1	TRBV20-1
TGTGCCAGCCTGGGTAGGAATACTGAAGCTTTCTTT	CASLGRNTEAFF	-	many	12	TRBJ1-1	TRBV6-2/TRBV6-3
TGTGCCAGCAGCCTCAGGGACTGGAGCTCCTATAATTCACCCCTCCACTTT	CASSLRDWSSYNSPLHF	-	-	17	TRBJ1-6	TRBV12-3/TRBV12-4
TGTGCCAGCAGCCCATCCGCCCTTGGAAACACCATATATTTT	CASSPSALGNTIYF	-	few	14	TRBJ1-3	TRBV7-9
TGCGCCAGCAGCCCCTTAACAGGGGTTCTTCCCTATGGCTACACCTTC	CASSPLTGVLPYGYTF	TRBD1	-	16	TRBJ1-2	TRBV5-1
TGTGCCAGCAGTGCAGGGGTTGGTGGAAACACCATATATTTT	CASSAGVGGNTIYF	-	few	14	TRBJ1-3	TRBV12-3/TRBV12-4
TGTGCCAGCAGTTACTCTACCGGGACAGGGTTTTACTATGGCTACACCTTC	CASSYSTGTGFYYGYTF	TRBD1	-	17	TRBJ1-2	TRBV6-6
TGTGCCATCACCAGCGGGAGGGAATTCGAGCAGTACTTC	CAITSGREFEQYF	TRBD2	few	13	TRBJ2-7	TRBV10-3
TGCAGTGCTAGCTTCCGGAGGAGGGGTTGGCGGGACACAGATACGCAGTATTTT	CSASFRRRGWRDTDTQYF	-	many	18	TRBJ2-3	TRBV20-1
TGTGCCATCAGTGACAGGGTCGGCACAGATACGCAGTATTTT	CAISDRVGTDTQYF	-	-	14	TRBJ2-3	TRBV10-3
TGTGCCAGCAGCTATAGCCCTACCCCAAACACCATATATTTT	CASSYSPTPNTIYF	-	-	14	TRBJ1-3	TRBV7-9
TGTGCCAGCAGCCGCACAGTTTCCTATGGCTACACCTTC	CASSRTVSYGYTF	-	many	13	TRBJ1-2	TRBV14
TGTGCCAGCAGTTACTCCACAGGGGATGGCGTCAGGAACACTGAAGCTTTCTTT	CASSYSTGDGVRNTEAFF	TRBD1	few	18	TRBJ1-1	TRBV6-2/TRBV6-3
TGTGCCAGCAGCTTAACAGGGGGCTCCTACGAGCAGTACTTC	CASSLTGGSYEQYF	-	many	14	TRBJ2-7	TRBV7-3
TGCGCCGGCAGCTTGGGAGAGGGTCTTGAAGCTTTCTTT	CAGSLGEGLEAFF	-	few	13	TRBJ1-1	TRBV5-1
TGCGCCAGCAGCTTGAGTGGACAAAGCTCCTACAATGAGCAGTTCTTC	CASSLSGQSSYNEQFF	-	many	16	TRBJ2-1	TRBV5-1
TGTGCCAGCAGACCCTCGGGGTTTATAGCCAAAAACATTCAGTACTTC	CASRPSGFIAKNIQYF	-	few	16	TRBJ2-4	TRBV28
TGTGCCAGCAGCCTTCCCCAGGAGGCCTACGAGCAGTACTTC	CASSLPQEAYEQYF	-	many	14	TRBJ2-7	TRBV28
TGTGCCAGCTCACCGGGACTAGCGACCTACGAGCAGTACTTC	CASSPGLATYEQYF	TRBD2	many	14	TRBJ2-7	TRBV18
TGTGCCAGCAGTAGGACAGGGGGCGTTGAAGCTTTCTTT	CASSRTGGVEAFF	TRBD1	many	13	TRBJ1-1	TRBV12-3/TRBV12-4
TGCAGTCAAGAAGATCGGGGTCAGGGTTCTGAAGCTTTCTTT	CSQEDRGQGSEAFF	-	many	14	TRBJ1-1	TRBV20-1
TGTGCCAGCTCACCACCCTGGACAGGCATGAACACTGAAGCTTTCTTT	CASSPPWTGMNTEAFF	TRBD1	-	16	TRBJ1-1	TRBV18
TGTGCCAGCAGTCCGGTCCAACTAGCGGGGCTTTCCTACGAGCAGTACTTC	CASSPVQLAGLSYEQYF	TRBD2	many	17	TRBJ2-7	TRBV27
TGCGCCAGCAGGGACGGCTACAATGAGCAGTTCTTC	CASRDGYNEQFF	-	many	12	TRBJ2-1	TRBV10-2
TGTGCCAGCAATTTAGCGGGAACCGGGGAGCTGTTTTTT	CASNLAGTGELFF	TRBD2	-	13	TRBJ2-2	TRBV10-3
TGTGCCAGCAGTTTGGGTAACGACGGTTCGTACGAGCAGTACTTC	CASSLGNDGSYEQYF	-	-	15	TRBJ2-7	TRBV27
TGTGCCAGCAGTGGTGGGTACGGGACAACGAGCGGCGAGCAGTACTTC	CASSGGYGTTSGEQYF	-	-	16	TRBJ2-7	TRBV6-1
TGCAGGTTGACTAGCGGAGAAAATCAAGAGACCCAGTACTTC	CRLTSGENQETQYF	TRBD2	many	14	TRBJ2-5	TRBV20-1
TGTGCCAGCAGTCCCCGTACCGGGTCCCGGAGGGGAAATGAGCAGTTCTTC	CASSPRTGSRRGNEQFF	-	many	17	TRBJ2-1	TRBV28
TGCAGTGCTAGTGACCCCCAACAGGGACCCAATCAGCCCCAGCATTTT	CSASDPQQGPNQPQHF	-	many	16	TRBJ1-5	TRBV20-1
TGTGCCAGCAGCTTAGACGGGAGCCTCAATGAGCAGTTCTTC	CASSLDGSLNEQFF	-	-	14	TRBJ2-1	TRBV7-9
TGTGCCAGCAGCTTAGTGCGGACTAGCGGGTTCTACGAGCAGTACTTC	CASSLVRTSGFYEQYF	TRBD2	many	16	TRBJ2-7	TRBV11-2
TGTGCCAGCAGCCGGAGTAGGGAACCAAATCAGCCCCAGCATTTT	CASSRSREPNQPQHF	-	few	15	TRBJ1-5	TRBV3-1
TGTGCCAGCAGCTCCTACGTCCTAGCCGAGCAGTACTTC	CASSSYVLAEQYF	-	many	13	TRBJ2-7	TRBV7-2
TGTGCCAGCAGTCGAACCGGGACAGGGGTAGGAGATACGCAGTATTTT	CASSRTGTGVGDTQYF	TRBD1	-	16	TRBJ2-3	TRBV6-1
TGTGCCTGGAGTCAGTATTACGAGCAGTACTTC	CAWSQYYEQYF	-	-	11	TRBJ2-7	TRBV30
TGTGCCAGCAGTTTCCGGACTAGCTTTGACGAGCAGTACTTC	CASSFRTSFDEQYF	TRBD2	few	14	TRBJ2-7	TRBV28
TGTGCCAGCAGTCCACGGGTTTACTTTGGACAAGCCTACGAGCAGTACTTC	CASSPRVYFGQAYEQYF	-	-	17	TRBJ2-7	TRBV28
TGTGCCAGCAGTGAAGACGAGTCTGAAGCTTTCTTT	CASSEDESEAFF	-	many	12	TRBJ1-1	TRBV2
TGCAGTGCTGGACAGGGCGGTGAGCAGTTCTTC	CSAGQGGEQFF	TRBD1	few	11	TRBJ2-1	TRBV20-1
TGTGCCAGCAAATGGACAGGGGGCGCTTCTGGGGCCAACGTCCTGACTTTC	CASKWTGGASGANVLTF	TRBD1	-	17	TRBJ2-6	TRBV6-1
TGTGCCAGCAGCCCTCGCACTTCTTATGGACAGACCTTAGCCAAAAACATTCAGTACTTC	CASSPRTSYGQTLAKNIQYF	-	few	20	TRBJ2-4	TRBV7-2
TGTGCCAGCTCACCATTCGGGGAGGGTTCCTACGAGCAGTACTTC	CASSPFGEGSYEQYF	TRBD2	many	15	TRBJ2-7	TRBV18
TGTGCCAGCAGTGGTGGGCAGAGATACGAGCAGTACTTC	CASSGGQRYEQYF	-	many	13	TRBJ2-7	TRBV6-1
TGTGCCTGGACCGGCAAAACAGGGAGCTCCTACGAGCAGTACTTC	CAWTGKTGSSYEQYF	-	many	15	TRBJ2-7	TRBV30
TGTGCCAGCAGTGAAGAACTAGCGGGAGGCGGACAAGAGACCCAGTACTTC	CASSEELAGGGQETQYF	TRBD2	many	17	TRBJ2-5	TRBV6-1
TGCGCCAGCAGCTTGACGGTTCCTAATCACAATACGCAGTATTTT	CASSLTVPNHNTQYF	-	many	15	TRBJ2-3	TRBV5-1
TGTGCCAGCAGCTTCCAGCGGGGGATCAATGAGCAGTTCTTC	CASSFQRGINEQFF	TRBD2	few	14	TRBJ2-1	TRBV13
TGTGCCAGCAGTGTTTCGGGACAGATCACTGAAGCTTTCTTT	CASSVSGQITEAFF	TRBD1	many	14	TRBJ1-1	TRBV3-1
TGTGCCAGCTCACGATACATAAATGAGCAGTTCTTC	CASSRYINEQFF	-	many	12	TRBJ2-1	TRBV18
TGTGCCAGCAGCTTAGCGATGGGGGGGGCGCAAGTAGCTAATGGCTACACCTTC	CASSLAMGGAQVANGYTF	-	-	18	TRBJ1-2	TRBV7-9
TGTGCCACCAGCAGAGGGGCAGATCGGGAGCAGTACTTC	CATSRGADREQYF	-	-	13	TRBJ2-7	TRBV15
TGTGCCACCATGGACGGCACCGGGGAGCTGTTTTTT	CATMDGTGELFF	-	few	12	TRBJ2-2	TRBV19
TGTGCCACCAGCCCTTCACTAGAGAACACCGGGGAGCTGTTTTTT	CATSPSLENTGELFF	-	-	15	TRBJ2-2	TRBV15
TGCGCCAGCAGTGATTTGGCGGGAGAAAGGGAGCAGTACTTC	CASSDLAGEREQYF	TRBD2	-	14	TRBJ2-7	TRBV10-1
TGTGCCACCAGCAGAGATGGTACAACTAATGAAAAACTGTTTTTT	CATSRDGTTNEKLFF	-	few	15	TRBJ1-4	TRBV15